This is a list of T cell receptor beta chains from one sample in a study of blood T cell repertoires in COVID-19. The assay was immunoSEQ multiplex PCR, and TCRdb's table has in-frame clones only and misses some. The sample has some 520,000 clones; 89% are singletons. The sequenced sample was peripheral blood. All receptors come from a man between 18 and 35 years old with COVID-19, enrolled during active disease. Both conserved end residues are part of each CDR3. The D gene is left open where the match is weak. Not all rows give a size; the values are once, few, many and, for expanded clones, a class.

size	V	D	J	CDR3	DNA
NA	TRBV27	TRBD2	TRBJ2-7	CASSSPTREGEQYF	TGTGCCAGCAGTTCGCCGACCAGGGAGGGCGAGCAGTACTTC
NA	TRBV5-6	NA	TRBJ1-4	CASSSATNEKLFF	TGTGCCAGCAGCTCTGCAACTAATGAAAAACTGTTTTTT
few	TRBV5-4	NA	TRBJ1-1	CASSRSLLETATEAFF	TGTGCCAGCAGCCGTTCTTTGCTCGAGACAGCCACTGAAGCTTTCTTT
NA	TRBV7-9	NA	TRBJ2-5	CASSSSRGTQETQYF	TGTGCCAGCAGCTCTAGTCGGGGAACCCAAGAGACCCAGTACTTC
NA	TRBV30	TRBD1	TRBJ2-7	CAWSVGQGYEQYF	TGTGCCTGGAGTGTCGGACAGGGCTACGAGCAGTACTTC
NA	TRBV6-6	TRBD2	TRBJ2-1	CASSRPSGGYNEQFF	TGTGCCAGCAGTAGGCCTAGCGGGGGCTACAATGAGCAGTTCTTC
NA	TRBV12-3/TRBV12-4	NA	TRBJ2-7	CASSLGQSVTHF	TGTGCCAGCAGTTTAGGACAGTCAGTCACCCACTTC
NA	TRBV11-2	NA	TRBJ1-4	CASSFQGTNEKLFF	TGTGCCAGCAGCTTTCAGGGGACTAATGAAAAACTGTTTTTT
NA	TRBV19	NA	TRBJ2-7	CASSPTSTSYEQYF	TGTGCCAGTAGTCCGACAAGTACCTCCTACGAGCAGTACTTC
NA	TRBV19	NA	TRBJ2-1	CASSMVGGSPNEQFF	TGTGCCAGTAGTATGGTCGGCGGGTCTCCGAATGAGCAGTTCTTC
few	TRBV5-1	NA	TRBJ2-2	CASSSTLNTGELFF	TGCGCCAGCAGTTCAACATTGAACACCGGGGAGCTGTTTTTT
NA	TRBV18	NA	TRBJ1-1	CASSRKTVGTEAFF	TGTGCCAGCTCACGGAAGACAGTCGGCACTGAAGCTTTCTTT
NA	TRBV5-6	TRBD2	TRBJ2-5	CASSPRLALTGETQYF	TGTGCCAGCAGCCCAAGACTAGCTCTCACTGGAGAGACCCAGTACTTC
NA	TRBV19	TRBD1	TRBJ2-2	CASSTHRGRAGELFF	TGTGCCAGTAGTACCCACAGGGGACGGGCCGGGGAGCTGTTTTTT
NA	TRBV7-3	TRBD1	TRBJ2-3	CASSEGQGADTQYF	TGTGCCAGCAGCGAGGGACAGGGGGCAGATACGCAGTATTTT
NA	TRBV11-2	NA	TRBJ2-7	CASSLGGPYEQYF	TGTGCCAGCAGCTTAGGGGGCCCCTACGAGCAGTACTTC
NA	TRBV6-5	NA	TRBJ1-1	CASSRTTGNTEAFF	TGTGCCAGCAGCCGAACGACAGGGAACACTGAAGCTTTCTTT
NA	TRBV30	NA	TRBJ2-2	CAWSSGNTGELFF	TGTGCCTGGAGTTCAGGGAACACCGGGGAGCTGTTTTTT
NA	TRBV5-8	NA	TRBJ2-3	CASSLARTGLGGDTQYF	TGTGCCAGCAGCTTAGCGAGAACAGGCCTGGGCGGAGATACGCAGTATTTT
once	TRBV3-1/TRBV3-2	NA	TRBJ2-7	CASSPSLGQTYEQYF	TGTGCCAGCAGCCCCAGTCTGGGACAAACCTACGAGCAGTACTTC
NA	TRBV30	NA	TRBJ2-1	CAWSGGRSINEQFF	TGTGCCTGGAGTGGAGGGAGGTCGATCAATGAGCAGTTCTTC
NA	TRBV15	NA	TRBJ1-1	CATSRDGGVTEAFF	TGTGCCACCAGCAGAGATGGAGGGGTAACTGAAGCTTTCTTT
NA	TRBV4-1	NA	TRBJ2-1	CASSLHTRSSYNEQFF	TGCGCCAGCAGCCTCCATACTCGTAGCTCCTACAATGAGCAGTTCTTC
NA	TRBV5-1	TRBD2	TRBJ2-2	CASSLGTSGVTGELFF	TGCGCCAGCAGCTTGGGGACTAGCGGGGTAACCGGGGAGCTGTTTTTT
NA	TRBV10-3	NA	TRBJ2-7	CAISGVRSYEQYF	TGTGCCATCAGCGGGGTTAGGTCCTACGAGCAGTACTTC
NA	TRBV7-3	TRBD2	TRBJ2-1	CASSSRLAGYNEQFF	TGTGCCAGCAGTTCCAGACTAGCGGGATACAATGAGCAGTTCTTC
NA	TRBV30	TRBD1	TRBJ2-3	CAWSQHTGESADTQYF	TGTGCCTGGAGTCAACATACAGGGGAGAGTGCAGATACGCAGTATTTT
few	TRBV3-1/TRBV3-2	TRBD2	TRBJ2-2	CASRPASGRAPGELFF	TGTGCCAGCAGGCCAGCTAGCGGGAGGGCCCCCGGGGAGCTGTTTTTT
NA	TRBV7-8	NA	TRBJ2-7	CASSSGTPYYEQYF	TGTGCCAGCAGCTCGGGGACTCCTTACTACGAGCAGTACTTC
many	TRBV24-1	TRBD1	TRBJ2-1	CATSAMGQGARNEQFF	TGTGCCACCAGTGCCATGGGACAGGGGGCGCGCAATGAGCAGTTCTTC
NA	TRBV5-4	TRBD1	TRBJ1-6	CASSAGTGGSPLHF	TGTGCCAGCAGCGCCGGGACAGGGGGCTCACCCCTCCACTTT
NA	TRBV5-4	NA	TRBJ1-4	CASSPGGVEGLANEKLFF	TGTGCCAGCAGCCCGGGGGGGGTAGAAGGATTGGCTAATGAAAAACTGTTTTTT
NA	TRBV9	NA	TRBJ2-3	CASSVGWERDTQYF	TGTGCCAGCAGCGTAGGATGGGAGCGGGATACGCAGTATTTT
NA	TRBV30	NA	TRBJ2-3	CAWSDRAGDTQYF	TGTGCCTGGTCAGACAGGGCGGGGGATACGCAGTATTTT
NA	TRBV30	NA	TRBJ2-3	CAWTPSDSSTDTQYF	TGTGCCTGGACCCCCTCGGACAGCAGCACAGATACGCAGTATTTT
NA	TRBV21-1	NA	TRBJ1-2	CASSKASCRRGYTF	TGTGCCAGCAGCAAAGCTTCGTGTCGGAGGGGCTACACCTTC
NA	TRBV24-1	NA	TRBJ2-1	CATSDLAFNEQFF	TGTGCCACCAGTGATCTAGCGTTCAATGAGCAGTTCTTC
NA	TRBV18	NA	TRBJ2-7	CASSSSGYEQYF	TGTGCCAGCTCATCCTCAGGGTACGAGCAGTACTTC
NA	TRBV5-1	NA	TRBJ2-2	CASSLDKNTGELFF	TGCGCCAGCAGCTTGGACAAGAACACCGGGGAGCTGTTTTTT
NA	TRBV19	NA	TRBJ2-7	CASSLRGRYEQYF	TGTGCCAGTAGTCTTAGGGGCCGCTACGAGCAGTACTTC
NA	TRBV7-3	TRBD2	TRBJ2-1	CASSLGAGGPNEQFF	TGTGCCAGCAGCTTAGGAGCGGGAGGGCCGAATGAGCAGTTCTTC
NA	TRBV13	NA	TRBJ1-1	CASSLSGTEAFF	TGTGCCAGCAGCCTATCAGGCACTGAAGCTTTCTTT
NA	TRBV5-5	NA	TRBJ1-2	CASSLETHYGYTF	TGTGCCAGCAGCTTGGAGACACATTATGGCTACACCTTC
NA	TRBV4-1	TRBD2	TRBJ2-7	CASSHVRLAATYEQYF	TGCGCCAGCAGCCATGTACGACTAGCGGCCACCTACGAGCAGTACTTC
NA	TRBV5-4	TRBD1	TRBJ1-1	CASRGGQGANTEAFF	TGTGCCAGCAGGGGGGGACAGGGGGCGAACACTGAAGCTTTCTTT
NA	TRBV5-4	NA	TRBJ1-2	CASSLAGANYGYTF	TGTGCCAGCAGCTTGGCGGGAGCGAACTATGGCTACACCTTC
NA	TRBV11-2	NA	TRBJ1-2	CASSFNRLSYGYTF	TGTGCCAGCAGCTTTAATCGTCTATCGTATGGCTACACCTTC
NA	TRBV6-2/TRBV6-3	NA	TRBJ2-7	CASSYPLASFYEQYF	TGTGCCAGCAGTTATCCCCTGGCTAGCTTTTACGAGCAGTACTTC
NA	TRBV9	NA	TRBJ2-3	CASSVVDQGTDTQYF	TGTGCCAGCAGCGTAGTTGACCAGGGGACAGATACGCAGTATTTT
NA	TRBV29-1	NA	TRBJ1-1	CSVHNQGSEAFF	TGCAGCGTACACAATCAGGGCTCTGAAGCTTTCTTT
NA	TRBV7-3	NA	TRBJ2-1	CASSLRPRYNEQFF	TGTGCCAGCAGCTTAAGGCCTAGATACAATGAGCAGTTCTTC
NA	TRBV13	TRBD1	TRBJ1-1	CASSPGQGMTSGTEAFF	TGTGCCAGCAGCCCGGGACAGGGGATGACTTCGGGCACTGAAGCTTTCTTT